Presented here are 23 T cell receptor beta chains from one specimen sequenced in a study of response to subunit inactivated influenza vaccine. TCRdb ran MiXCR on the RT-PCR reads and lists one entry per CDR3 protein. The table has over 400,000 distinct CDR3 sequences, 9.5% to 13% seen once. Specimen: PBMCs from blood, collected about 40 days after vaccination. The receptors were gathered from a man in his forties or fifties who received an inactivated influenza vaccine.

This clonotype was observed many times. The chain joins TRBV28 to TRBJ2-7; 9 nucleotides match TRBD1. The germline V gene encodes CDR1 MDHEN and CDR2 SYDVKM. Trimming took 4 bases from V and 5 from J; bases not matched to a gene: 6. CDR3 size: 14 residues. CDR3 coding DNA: TGTGCCAGCAGTTCGCCGGGACAGGGACACGAGCAGTACTTC. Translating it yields CASSSPGQGHEQYF. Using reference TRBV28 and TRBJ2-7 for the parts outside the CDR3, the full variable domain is DVKVTQSSRYLVKRTGEKVFLECVQDMDHENMFWYRQDPGLGLRLIYFSYDVKMKEKGDIPEGYSVSREKKERFSLILESASTNQTSMYLCASSSPGQGHEQYFGPGTRLTVT.

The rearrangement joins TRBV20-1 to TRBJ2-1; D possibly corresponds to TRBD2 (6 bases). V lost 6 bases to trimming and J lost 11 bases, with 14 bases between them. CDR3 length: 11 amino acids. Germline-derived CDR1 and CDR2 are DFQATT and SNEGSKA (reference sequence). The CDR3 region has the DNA TGCAGTGCCCAGAAGGGAGGAAAGCAGTTCTTC. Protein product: CSAQKGGKQFF.

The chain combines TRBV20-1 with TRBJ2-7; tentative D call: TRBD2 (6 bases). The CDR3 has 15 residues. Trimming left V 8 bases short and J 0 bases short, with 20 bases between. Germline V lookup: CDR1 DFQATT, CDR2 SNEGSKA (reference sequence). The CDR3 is CSPWPTSRGSYEQYF. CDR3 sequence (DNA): TGCAGTCCTTGGCCAACTAGCCGTGGCTCCTACGAGCAGTACTTC.

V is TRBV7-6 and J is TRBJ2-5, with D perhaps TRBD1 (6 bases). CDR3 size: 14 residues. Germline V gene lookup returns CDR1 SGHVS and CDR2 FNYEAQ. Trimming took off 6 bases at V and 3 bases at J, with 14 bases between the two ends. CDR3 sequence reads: CASSLGGREETQYF. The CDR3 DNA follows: TGTGCCAGCAGTCTTGGGGGCAGGGAAGAGACCCAGTACTTC.

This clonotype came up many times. The CDR3 DNA follows: TGTGCCAGCAGAGACCTCGGGGATGGCTACACCTTC. Protein: CASRDLGDGYTF. The chain combines TRBV7-9 with TRBJ1-2; D unclear. CDR3 length: 12 amino acids. Germline CDR1 and CDR2: SEHNR and FQNEAQ (reference sequence). V was trimmed by 6 bases and J by 6 bases, leaving 11 bases between them.

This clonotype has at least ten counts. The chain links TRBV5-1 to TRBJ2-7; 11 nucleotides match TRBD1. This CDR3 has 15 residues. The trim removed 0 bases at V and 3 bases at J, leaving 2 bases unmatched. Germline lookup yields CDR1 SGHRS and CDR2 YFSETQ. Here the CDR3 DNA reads TGCGCCAGCAGCTTGGGGACAGGGGGCGTCTACGAGCAGTACTTC. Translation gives CASSLGTGGVYEQYF.

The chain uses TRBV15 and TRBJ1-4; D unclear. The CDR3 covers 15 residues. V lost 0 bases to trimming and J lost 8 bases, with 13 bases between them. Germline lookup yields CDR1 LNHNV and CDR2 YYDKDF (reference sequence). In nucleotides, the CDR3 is TGTGCCACCAGCAGAGATCTACCGATCGGGGAAAAACTGTTTTTT. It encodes CATSRDLPIGEKLFF.

CDR3 coding DNA: TGTGCCAGCAGCCCCGGGACTAGCGGGGCCGTTTACAATGAGCAGTTCTTC. It is translated as CASSPGTSGAVYNEQFF. The chain recombines TRBV7-9 with TRBJ2-1; TRBD2 matches 13 bases. The J segment lost 4 bases and the V segment lost 5 bases, leaving 8 bases of the junction unmatched. Per germline, CDR1 SEHNR and CDR2 FQNEAQ (reference sequence). The CDR3 covers 17 residues.

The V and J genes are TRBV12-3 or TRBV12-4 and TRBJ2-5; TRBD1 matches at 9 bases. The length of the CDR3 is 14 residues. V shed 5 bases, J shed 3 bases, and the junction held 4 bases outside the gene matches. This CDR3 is CASSQTGGEETQYF. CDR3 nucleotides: TGTGCCAGCAGTCAAACAGGGGGCGAAGAGACCCAGTACTTC.

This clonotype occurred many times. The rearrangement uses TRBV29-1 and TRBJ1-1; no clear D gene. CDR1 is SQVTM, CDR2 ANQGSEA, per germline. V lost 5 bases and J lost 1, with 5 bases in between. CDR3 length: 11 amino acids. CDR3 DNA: TGCAGCGTTCAATGGAACACTGAAGCTTTCTTT. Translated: CSVQWNTEAFF. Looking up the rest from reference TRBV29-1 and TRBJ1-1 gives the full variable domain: SAVISQKPSRDICQRGTSLTIQCQVDSQVTMMFWYRQQPGQSLTLIATANQGSEATYESGFVIDKFPISRPNLTFSTLTVSNMSPEDSSIYLCSVQWNTEAFFGQGTRLTVV.

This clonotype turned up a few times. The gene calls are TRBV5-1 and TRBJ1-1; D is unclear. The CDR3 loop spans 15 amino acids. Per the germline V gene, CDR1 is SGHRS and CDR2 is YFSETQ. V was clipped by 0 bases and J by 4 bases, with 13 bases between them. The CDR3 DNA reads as TGCGCCAGCAGCTTGGGGGCAGGCGCCGGCACTGAAGCTTTCTTT. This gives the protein CASSLGAGAGTEAFF.

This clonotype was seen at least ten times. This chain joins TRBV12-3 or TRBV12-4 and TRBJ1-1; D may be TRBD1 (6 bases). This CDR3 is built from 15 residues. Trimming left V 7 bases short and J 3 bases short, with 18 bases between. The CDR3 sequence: CASKLGGAGDTEAFF. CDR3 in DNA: TGTGCCAGCAAACTAGGGGGGGCAGGAGACACTGAAGCTTTCTTT.

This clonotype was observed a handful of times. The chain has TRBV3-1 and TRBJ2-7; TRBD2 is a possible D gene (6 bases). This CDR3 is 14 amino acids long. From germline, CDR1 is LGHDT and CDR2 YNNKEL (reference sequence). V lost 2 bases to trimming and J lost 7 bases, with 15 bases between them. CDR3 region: CASSQPTRSREQYF. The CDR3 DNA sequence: TGTGCCAGCAGCCAACCGACTAGGTCGAGGGAGCAGTACTTC.

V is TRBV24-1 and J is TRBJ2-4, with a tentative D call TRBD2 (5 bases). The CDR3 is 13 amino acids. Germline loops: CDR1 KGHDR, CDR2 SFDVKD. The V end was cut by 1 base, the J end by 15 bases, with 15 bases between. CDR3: CATSDFRSAVRYF. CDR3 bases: TGTGCCACCAGTGATTTCAGGTCAGCGGTCAGGTACTTC.

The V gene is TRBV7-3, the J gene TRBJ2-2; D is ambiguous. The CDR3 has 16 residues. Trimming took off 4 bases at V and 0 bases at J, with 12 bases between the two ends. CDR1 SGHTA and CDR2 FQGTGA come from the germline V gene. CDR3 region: CASSYKPPPNTGELFF. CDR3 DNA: TGTGCCAGCAGCTATAAGCCCCCACCGAACACCGGGGAGCTGTTTTTT.

The CDR3 DNA is TGTGCCAGCAGCTTCCCCTATAGGGCTGGCTACACCTTC. It codes for CASSFPYRAGYTF. The genes are TRBV7-2 and TRBJ1-2, with D uncertain. The length of the CDR3 is 13 residues. Trimming took 3 bases from V and 7 from J, leaving 12 bases between them. Germline CDR1 SGHTA, CDR2 FQGNSA.

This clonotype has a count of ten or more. The CDR3 here is CASSQDGTGVDTQYF. Here the CDR3 DNA reads TGCGCCAGCAGCCAAGATGGGACAGGGGTGGATACGCAGTATTTT. J is TRBJ2-3 and V is TRBV4-3, with TRBD1 matching 10 bases. From germline, CDR1 is LGHNA and CDR2 YSLEER. The junction had 3 bases not matched to a gene; V was cut back by 0 bases and J by 6 bases. CDR3 length equals 15 residues.

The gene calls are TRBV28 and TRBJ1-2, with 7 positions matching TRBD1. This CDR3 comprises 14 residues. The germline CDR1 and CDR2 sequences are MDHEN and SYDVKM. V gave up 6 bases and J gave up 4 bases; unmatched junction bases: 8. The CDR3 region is CASSPGTVLYGYTF. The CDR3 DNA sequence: TGTGCCAGCAGCCCGGGGACAGTCCTCTATGGCTACACCTTC.

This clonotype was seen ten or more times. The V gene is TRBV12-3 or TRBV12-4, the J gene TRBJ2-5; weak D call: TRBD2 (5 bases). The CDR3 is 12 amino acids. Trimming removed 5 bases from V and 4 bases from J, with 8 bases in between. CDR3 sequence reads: CASSPRGETQYF. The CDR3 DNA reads TGTGCCAGCAGTCCCCGGGGAGAGACCCAGTACTTC.

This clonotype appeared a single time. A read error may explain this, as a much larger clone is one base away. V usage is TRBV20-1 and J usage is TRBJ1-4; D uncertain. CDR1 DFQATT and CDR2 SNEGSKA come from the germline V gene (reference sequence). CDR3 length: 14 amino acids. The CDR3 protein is CGADTGATNEKLFF. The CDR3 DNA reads TGCGGTGCTGATACGGGTGCGACTAATGAAAAACTGTTTTTT.

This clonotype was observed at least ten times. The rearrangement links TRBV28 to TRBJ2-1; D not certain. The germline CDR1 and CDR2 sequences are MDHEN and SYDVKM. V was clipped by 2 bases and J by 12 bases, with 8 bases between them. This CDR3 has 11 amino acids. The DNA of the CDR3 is TGTGCCAGCAGTTTAGGGGTGGGGCAGTTCTTC. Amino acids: CASSLGVGQFF.

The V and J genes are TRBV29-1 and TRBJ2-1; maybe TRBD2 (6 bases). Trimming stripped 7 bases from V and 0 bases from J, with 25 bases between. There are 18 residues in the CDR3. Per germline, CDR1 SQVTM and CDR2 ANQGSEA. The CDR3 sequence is CSGRGTDSSFSSYNEQFF. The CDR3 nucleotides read TGCAGCGGCCGGGGGACTGACTCCTCTTTTAGCTCCTACAATGAGCAGTTCTTC.

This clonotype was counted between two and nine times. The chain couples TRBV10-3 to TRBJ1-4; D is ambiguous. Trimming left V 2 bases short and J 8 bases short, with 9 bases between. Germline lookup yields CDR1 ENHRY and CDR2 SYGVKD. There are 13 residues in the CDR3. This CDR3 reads CAISERGEEKLFF. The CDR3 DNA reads TGTGCCATCAGTGAGCGGGGAGAAGAAAAACTGTTTTTT.